These T cell receptor beta chains were read from a single sample in a study of response to subunit inactivated influenza vaccine. MiXCR, applied by TCRdb to the RT-PCR reads, yields one record per CDR3 protein. The sample holds about 570,000 distinct CDR3 sequences, around 11% seen once. These same records also appear under a second study, on T cells expressing NK-cell markers.

The sample here was PBMCs from blood, taken on the day of vaccination. The receptors stem from a man aged 45-65 years who received an inactivated influenza vaccine. Each CDR3 is given with its conserved first and last residue. Each record gives: J gene, D gene, V gene, clone size, CDR3 protein, CDR3 DNA. A D gene is named only where the DNA matches it firmly. Size is stated for part of the rows, as once, few or many counts, or as a class when the clone is expanded.

>TRBJ2-1|TRBD2|TRBV18|few
CASSKPGGPSDEQFF
TGTGCCAGCTCAAAACCGGGGGGGCCTTCTGATGAGCAGTTCTTC
>TRBJ2-3|TRBD2|TRBV11-1|-
CASSWPTSGGLSTDTQYF
TGTGCCAGCAGCTGGCCGACTAGCGGGGGCCTGTCCACAGATACGCAGTATTTT
>TRBJ2-5|TRBD2|TRBV6-2/TRBV6-3|many
CASSYSREVETQYF
TGTGCCAGCAGTTACTCGCGGGAGGTAGAGACCCAGTACTTC
>TRBJ2-7|TRBD2|TRBV5-1|few
CASSLAGRGTSGNIYEQYF
TGCGCCAGCAGCTTGGCGGGGCGTGGGACTAGCGGGAATATCTACGAGCAGTACTTC
>TRBJ2-5|TRBD2|TRBV24-1|-
CATSESGGWDTQYF
TGTGCCACCAGTGAAAGCGGGGGCTGGGACACCCAGTACTTC
>TRBJ1-2|-|TRBV28|few
CASSLGGQGIRGYTF
TGTGCCAGCAGTTTGGGGGGTCAGGGAATACGCGGCTACACCTTC
>TRBJ2-6|-|TRBV18|-
CASSPPIGNSGANVLTF
TGTGCCAGCTCACCACCGATCGGGAACTCTGGGGCCAACGTCCTGACTTTC
>TRBJ2-5|-|TRBV6-2/TRBV6-3|few
CASSYQGQETQYF
TGTGCCAGCAGTTACCAGGGCCAAGAGACCCAGTACTTC
>TRBJ2-1|-|TRBV5-1|many
CASSLTFSNEQFF
TGCGCCAGCAGCTTAACCTTTTCCAATGAGCAGTTCTTC
>TRBJ2-2|TRBD2|TRBV4-3|many
CASSQTGLAGELFF
TGCGCCAGCAGCCAAACCGGACTAGCCGGGGAGCTGTTTTTT
>TRBJ1-1|-|TRBV7-9|few
CASSWGGRVGTEAFF
TGTGCCAGCAGCTGGGGGGGCAGGGTCGGCACTGAAGCTTTCTTT
>TRBJ1-1|-|TRBV12-3/TRBV12-4|few
CASRGDYTEAFF
TGTGCCAGCAGGGGAGACTACACTGAAGCTTTCTTT
>TRBJ2-3|TRBD2|TRBV7-2|-
CASSPGPGLHTDTQYF
TGTGCCAGCAGCCCAGGCCCGGGACTACACACAGATACGCAGTATTTT
>TRBJ2-1|-|TRBV4-3|many
CASSVGINNEQFF
TGCGCCAGCAGCGTCGGGATCAACAATGAGCAGTTCTTC
>TRBJ2-7|-|TRBV20-1|few
CSAGGPDEQYF
TGCAGTGCCGGGGGGCCGGACGAGCAGTACTTC
>TRBJ2-7|-|TRBV29-1|-
CSVEERGDPSYEQYF
TGCAGCGTTGAAGAACGAGGGGACCCTTCCTACGAGCAGTACTTC
>TRBJ2-7|TRBD1|TRBV11-2|-
CASSKGTGDTYEQYF
TGTGCCAGCAGCAAAGGGACAGGGGATACCTACGAGCAGTACTTC
>TRBJ2-7|TRBD1|TRBV12-3/TRBV12-4|-
CASRLTGWVDEQYF
TGTGCCAGCAGACTGACAGGGTGGGTCGACGAGCAGTACTTC
>TRBJ1-2|TRBD1|TRBV20-1|few
CSAKAGGDYGYTF
TGCAGTGCGAAAGCAGGGGGCGACTATGGCTACACCTTC
>TRBJ1-2|-|TRBV19|-
CASRDTINYGYTF
TGTGCCAGCCGGGACACTATTAACTATGGCTACACCTTC
>TRBJ2-7|-|TRBV7-9|few
CASSSGGGQSPYEQYF
TGTGCCAGCAGCTCGGGAGGGGGACAGTCACCCTACGAGCAGTACTTC
>TRBJ1-3|-|TRBV12-3/TRBV12-4|-
CASSYSNVLPSGNTIYF
TGTGCCAGCAGTTACTCCAACGTCCTCCCCTCTGGAAACACCATATATTTT
>TRBJ2-1|TRBD2|TRBV5-1|few
CASSLTGGGAYEQFF
TGCGCCAGCAGCTTGACGGGAGGGGGGGCGTATGAGCAGTTCTTC
>TRBJ1-1|-|TRBV29-1|-
CSVAGRANTEAFF
TGCAGCGTTGCCGGCAGAGCGAACACTGAAGCTTTCTTT
>TRBJ2-7|-|TRBV20-1|few
CSATGTSAYEQYF
TGCAGTGCCACCGGGACGTCAGCCTACGAGCAGTACTTC
>TRBJ2-7|TRBD2|TRBV28|-
CAVLPAGGAYEQYF
TGTGCCGTTTTGCCGGCGGGGGGAGCCTACGAGCAGTACTTC
>TRBJ1-2|TRBD1|TRBV11-2|few
CASSADRGYGYTF
TGTGCCAGCAGCGCCGACAGGGGTTATGGCTACACCTTC
>TRBJ2-7|-|TRBV6-2/TRBV6-3|-
CASSYSLQATYEQYF
TGTGCCAGCAGTTACTCGCTTCAGGCCACCTACGAGCAGTACTTC
>TRBJ2-1|TRBD2|TRBV29-1|-
CSVKTSSSSYNEQFF
TGCAGCGTTAAGACTAGCTCTAGCTCCTACAATGAGCAGTTCTTC
>TRBJ2-5|-|TRBV29-1|-
CSVVVLRGQETQYF
TGCAGCGTTGTTGTGTTGAGGGGGCAAGAGACCCAGTACTTC
>TRBJ1-3|-|TRBV30|-
CAWGSNTIYF
TGTGCCTGGGGTTCAAACACCATATATTTT
>TRBJ2-2|-|TRBV18|-
CASSPYRLDSGELFF
TGTGCCAGCTCACCTTACCGACTAGATTCCGGGGAGCTGTTTTTT
>TRBJ2-5|-|TRBV7-9|few
CASSPAIGKETQYF
TGTGCCAGCAGCCCTGCCATCGGAAAAGAGACCCAGTACTTC